This TCR beta chain was sequenced in a study of shared clonotypes between healthy human individuals. General study findings and limits: Generation of non-shared clonotypes was less probable than generation of clonotypes shared by all four donors. For naive CD4 cells, 5% to 6.5% of clonotypes were shared across a handful of donors.

Some clones are missing from TCRdb's copy, which holds only in-frame ones; the method was immunoSEQ multiplex PCR. Of millions of clones in the sample, around nine tenths were seen once. Per germline, CDR1 ENHRY and CDR2 SYGVKD. The V end was cut by 7 bases, the J end by 8 bases, with 17 bases between. This CDR3 comprises 14 residues. Concerning this clone: No antigen is known for it.

Sequenced: naive CD4+ T cells sorted from blood. Sample subset: CD45RA+ positively selected. The receptor was isolated from a man between 18 and 35 years old in good health. V is TRBV10-3 and J is TRBJ2-2; TRBD1 might be the D (6 bases). The CDR3 loop is CAINDGQSSGELFF. In nucleotides, the CDR3 is TGTGCCATCAACGACGGACAGTCCTCGGGGGAGCTGTTTTTT.